The clone carrying this T cell receptor beta chain was seen a few times. The sample comes from a study of beta chain features in type 1 diabetes. The isolated RNA, all of it, was reverse transcribed, so expressed TCRB transcripts were what got sequenced. TCRdb's copy holds only in-frame clones and misses some; the assay was immunoSEQ multiplex PCR. The sample contains a few hundred thousand clones, roughly 16% of which appear only once. Germline loops: CDR1 GTSNPN, CDR2 SVGIG (reference sequence). The CDR3 extends over 12 amino acids. V lost 3 bases and J 5 bases, leaving 11 bases between the germline ends.

The rearrangement uses TRBV30 and TRBJ2-7; D might be TRBD1 (5 bases). This clonotype was sampled from a woman aged 18 to 35 in good health. The sequenced sample was naive CD4+ T cells from blood. The CDR3 DNA is TGTGCCTGGAGCTGGGGCCTGGACGAGCAGTACTTC. It yields the protein CAWSWGLDEQYF.